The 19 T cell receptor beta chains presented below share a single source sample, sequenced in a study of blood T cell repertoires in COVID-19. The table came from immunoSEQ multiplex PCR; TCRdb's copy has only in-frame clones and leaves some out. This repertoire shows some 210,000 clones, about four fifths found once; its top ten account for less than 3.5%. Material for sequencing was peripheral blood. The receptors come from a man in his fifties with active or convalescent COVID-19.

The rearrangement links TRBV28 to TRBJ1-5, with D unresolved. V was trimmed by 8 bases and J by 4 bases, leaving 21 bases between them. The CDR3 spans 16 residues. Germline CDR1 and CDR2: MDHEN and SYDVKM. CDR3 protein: CASQKSDARRNQPQHF. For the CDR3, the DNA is TGTGCCAGCCAAAAATCGGATGCGCGGAGGAATCAGCCCCAGCATTTT. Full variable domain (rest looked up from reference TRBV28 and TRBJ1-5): DVKVTQSSRYLVKRTGEKVFLECVQDMDHENMFWYRQDPGLGLRLIYFSYDVKMKEKGDIPEGYSVSREKKERFSLILESASTNQTSMYLCASQKSDARRNQPQHFGDGTRLSIL.

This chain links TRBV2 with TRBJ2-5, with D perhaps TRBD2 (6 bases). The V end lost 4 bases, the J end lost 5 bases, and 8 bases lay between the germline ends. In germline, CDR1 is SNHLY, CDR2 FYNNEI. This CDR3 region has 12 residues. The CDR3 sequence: CASSVGGETQYF. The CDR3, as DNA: TGTGCCAGCAGTGTCGGAGGGGAGACCCAGTACTTC.

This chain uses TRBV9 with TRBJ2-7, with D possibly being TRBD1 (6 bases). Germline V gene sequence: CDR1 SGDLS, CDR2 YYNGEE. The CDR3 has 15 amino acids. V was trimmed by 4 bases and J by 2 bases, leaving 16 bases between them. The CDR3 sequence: CASSPTGSWTYEQYF. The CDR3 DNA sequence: TGTGCCAGCAGCCCAACAGGGTCTTGGACCTACGAGCAGTACTTC.

CDR3 protein: CASSPDRGMGQYF. The CDR3 nucleotides are TGTGCCAGCTCCCCAGACAGGGGAATGGGGCAGTACTTC. This rearrangement joins TRBV18 to TRBJ2-7; 8 positions agree with TRBD1. The CDR3 sequence is 13 residues long. The germline V gene has CDR1 KGHSH and CDR2 LQKENI. V lost 6 bases and J lost 9; bases outside the gene matches: 10. The full variable domain, in which reference TRBV18 and TRBJ2-7 provide the parts outside the CDR3, is NAGVMQNPRHLVRRRGQEARLRCSPMKGHSHVYWYRQLPEEGLKFMVYLQKENIIDESGMPKERFSAEFPKEGPSILRIQQVVRGDSAAYFCASSPDRGMGQYFGPGTRLTVT.

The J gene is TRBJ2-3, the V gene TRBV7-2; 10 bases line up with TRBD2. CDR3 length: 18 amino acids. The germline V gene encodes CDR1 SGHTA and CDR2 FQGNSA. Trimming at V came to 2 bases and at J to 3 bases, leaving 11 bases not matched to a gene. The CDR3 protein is CASSLRPTSGTRTDTQYF. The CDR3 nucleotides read TGTGCCAGCAGCTTAAGACCTACTAGCGGGACTCGGACAGATACGCAGTATTTT.

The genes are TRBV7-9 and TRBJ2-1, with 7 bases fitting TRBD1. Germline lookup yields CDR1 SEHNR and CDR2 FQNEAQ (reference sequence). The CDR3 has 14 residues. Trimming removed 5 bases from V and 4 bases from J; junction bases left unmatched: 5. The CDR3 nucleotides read TGTGCCAGCAGCATGGACAGGTATTACAATGAGCAGTTCTTC. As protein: CASSMDRYYNEQFF. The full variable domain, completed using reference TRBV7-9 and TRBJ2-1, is DTGVSQNPRHKITKRGQNVTFRCDPISEHNRLYWYRQTLGQGPEFLTYFQNEAQLEKSRLLSDRFSAERPKGSFSTLEIQRTEQGDSAMYLCASSMDRYYNEQFFGPGTRLTVL.

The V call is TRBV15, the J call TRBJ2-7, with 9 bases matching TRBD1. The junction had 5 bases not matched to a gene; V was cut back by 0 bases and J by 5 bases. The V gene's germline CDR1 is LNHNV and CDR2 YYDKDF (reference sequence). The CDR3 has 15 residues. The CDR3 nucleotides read TGTGCCACCAGCAGAGAAGTATGGGACAGGGACGAGCAGTACTTC. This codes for CATSREVWDRDEQYF.

This CDR3 is CASSPRQGRGSGANVLTF. CDR3 DNA sequence: TGTGCCAGCAGTCCCCGACAGGGAAGAGGCTCTGGGGCCAACGTCCTGACTTTC. The gene calls are TRBV28 and TRBJ2-6, with 7 bases identical to TRBD1. The J segment lost 0 bases and the V segment lost 5 bases, leaving 10 bases of the junction unmatched. This CDR3 is built from 18 residues. The V gene's germline CDR1 is MDHEN and CDR2 SYDVKM. Using reference TRBV28 and TRBJ2-6 for the parts outside the CDR3, the full variable domain is DVKVTQSSRYLVKRTGEKVFLECVQDMDHENMFWYRQDPGLGLRLIYFSYDVKMKEKGDIPEGYSVSREKKERFSLILESASTNQTSMYLCASSPRQGRGSGANVLTFGAGSRLTVL.

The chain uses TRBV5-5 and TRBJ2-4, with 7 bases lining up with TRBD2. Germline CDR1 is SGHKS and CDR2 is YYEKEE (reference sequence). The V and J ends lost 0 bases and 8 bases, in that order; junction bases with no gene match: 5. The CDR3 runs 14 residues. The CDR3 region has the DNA TGTGCCAGCAGCTTGGGAGGGACTATTGACATTCAGTACTTC. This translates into CASSLGGTIDIQYF.

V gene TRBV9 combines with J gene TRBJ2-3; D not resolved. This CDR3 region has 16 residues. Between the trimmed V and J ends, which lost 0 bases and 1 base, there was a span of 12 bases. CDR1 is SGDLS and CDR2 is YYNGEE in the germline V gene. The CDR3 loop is CASSVAPTTGTDTQYF. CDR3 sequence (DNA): TGTGCCAGCAGCGTAGCACCAACCACGGGCACAGATACGCAGTATTTT.

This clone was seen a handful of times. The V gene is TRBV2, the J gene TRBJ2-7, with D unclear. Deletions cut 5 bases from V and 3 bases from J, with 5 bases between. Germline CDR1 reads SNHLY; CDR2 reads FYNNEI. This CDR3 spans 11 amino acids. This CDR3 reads CASSPYYEQYF. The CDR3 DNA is TGTGCCAGCAGTCCCTACTACGAGCAGTACTTC. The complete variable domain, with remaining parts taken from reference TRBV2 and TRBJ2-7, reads EPEVTQTPSHQVTQMGQEVILRCVPISNHLYFYWYRQILGQKVEFLVSFYNNEISEKSEIFDDQFSVERPDGSNFTLKIRSTKLEDSAMYFCASSPYYEQYFGPGTRLTVT.

CDR3 protein: CASRETRQPQHF. The CDR3, as DNA: TGTGCCAGCCGAGAGACGCGGCAGCCCCAGCATTTT. This chain joins TRBV19 and TRBJ1-5, with no clear D. This CDR3 region has 12 residues. Germline V gene data show CDR1 as LNHDA and CDR2 as SQIVND (reference sequence). V was shortened by 9 bases and J by 7 bases, with 13 bases between the two germline ends.

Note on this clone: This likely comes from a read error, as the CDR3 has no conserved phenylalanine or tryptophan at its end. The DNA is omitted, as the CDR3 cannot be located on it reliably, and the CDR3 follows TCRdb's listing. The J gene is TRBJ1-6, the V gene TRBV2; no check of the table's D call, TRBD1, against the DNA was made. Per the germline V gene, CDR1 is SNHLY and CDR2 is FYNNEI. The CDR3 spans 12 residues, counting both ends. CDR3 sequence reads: CASSEGHRGPSV.

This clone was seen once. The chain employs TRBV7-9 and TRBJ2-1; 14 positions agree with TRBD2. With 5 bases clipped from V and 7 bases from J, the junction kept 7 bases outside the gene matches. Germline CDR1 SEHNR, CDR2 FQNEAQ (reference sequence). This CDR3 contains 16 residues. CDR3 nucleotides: TGTGCCAGCAGCCCGGGACTAGCGGGAGCTTCTAATGAGCAGTTCTTC. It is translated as CASSPGLAGASNEQFF.

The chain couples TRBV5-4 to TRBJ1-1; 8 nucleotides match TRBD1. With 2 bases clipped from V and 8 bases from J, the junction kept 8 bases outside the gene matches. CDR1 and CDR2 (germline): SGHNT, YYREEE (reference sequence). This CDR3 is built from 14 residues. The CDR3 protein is CASSLIRGPGEAFF. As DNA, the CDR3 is TGTGCCAGCAGCTTAATCAGGGGGCCTGGGGAAGCTTTCTTT.

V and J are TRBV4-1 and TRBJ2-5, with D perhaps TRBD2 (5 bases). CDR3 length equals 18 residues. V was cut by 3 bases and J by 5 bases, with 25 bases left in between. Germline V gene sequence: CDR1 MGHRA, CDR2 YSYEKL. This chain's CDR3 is CASSHPIARAERYETQYF. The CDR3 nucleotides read TGCGCCAGCAGCCACCCAATTGCACGAGCGGAGCGGTATGAGACCCAGTACTTC.

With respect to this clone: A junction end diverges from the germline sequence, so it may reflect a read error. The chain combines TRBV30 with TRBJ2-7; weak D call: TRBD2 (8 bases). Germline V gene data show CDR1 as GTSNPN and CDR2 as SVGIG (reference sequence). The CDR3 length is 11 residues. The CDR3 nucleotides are TGTGCCTGGGGACTAGCAGGGGGTGGGGGCTTC. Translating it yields CAWGLAGGGGF.

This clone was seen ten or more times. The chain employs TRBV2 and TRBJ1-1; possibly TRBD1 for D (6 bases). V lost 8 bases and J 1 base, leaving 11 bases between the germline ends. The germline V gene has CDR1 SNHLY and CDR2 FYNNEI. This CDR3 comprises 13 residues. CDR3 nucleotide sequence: TGTGCCAGCGTCTGGACAGAGAACACTGAAGCTTTCTTT. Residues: CASVWTENTEAFF.

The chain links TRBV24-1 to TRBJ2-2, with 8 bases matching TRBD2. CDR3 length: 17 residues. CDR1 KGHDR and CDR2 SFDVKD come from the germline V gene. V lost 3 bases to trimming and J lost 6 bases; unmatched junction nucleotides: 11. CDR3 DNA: TGTGCCACCAGTGATGCGGGAGGACTAGTGCTACCCGGGGAGCTGTTTTTT. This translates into CATSDAGGLVLPGELFF.